A single sample is the source of the 18 T cell receptor beta chains below, sequenced in a study of blood T cell repertoires in COVID-19. Data came from immunoSEQ multiplex PCR; TCRdb stores just in-frame clones and leaves some out. The sample has approximately 150,000 clones; 65% to 80% are singletons. Sequencing input: PBMCs or T cells enriched from blood (not recorded which). These receptor sequences come from an older woman in a cohort exposed to, infected with or recovered from COVID-19 (not recorded which).

This clone has only one observation. The chain couples TRBV6-2 or TRBV6-3 to TRBJ2-1; D gene ambiguous. Germline V gene lookup returns CDR1 MNHEY and CDR2 SVGEGT. V lost 6 bases to trimming and J lost 5 bases, with 14 bases between them. CDR3 size: 14 residues. Here the CDR3 reads CASSSPAGNNEQFF. The DNA for the CDR3 is TGTGCCAGCAGCTCGCCGGCAGGTAACAATGAGCAGTTCTTC.

The rearrangement uses TRBV20-1 and TRBJ2-1; perhaps TRBD1 as D (5 bases). The CDR3 totals 11 residues. The germline gives CDR1 DFQATT, CDR2 SNEGSKA (reference sequence). Here the CDR3 reads CGATTVHEQFF. CDR3 DNA sequence: TGCGGGGCTACAACGGTACATGAGCAGTTCTTC.

This clone was counted between two and nine times. J is TRBJ1-5 and V is TRBV28; possibly TRBD1 for D (6 bases). The CDR3 contains 16 residues. Germline V gene lookup returns CDR1 MDHEN and CDR2 SYDVKM. The V end was cut by 3 bases, the J end by 2 bases, with 14 bases between. CDR3 coding DNA: TGTGCCAGCAGTTTGGTCGGGACAATGGGCAATCAGCCCCAGCATTTT. This translates into CASSLVGTMGNQPQHF.

V and J are TRBV7-2 and TRBJ1-5, with 9 bases identical to TRBD1. The CDR3 is made up of 18 amino acids. Germline CDR1 and CDR2: SGHTA and FQGNSA. Losses at the gene ends were 0 bases for V and 4 bases for J; bases not matched to a gene: 10. The CDR3 is CASSLALPGQGNNQPQHF. In DNA, the CDR3 is TGTGCCAGCAGCTTAGCGTTACCCGGACAGGGGAATAATCAGCCCCAGCATTTT.

The V gene is TRBV7-8, the J gene TRBJ1-3; D not resolved. This CDR3 comprises 14 residues. V was pared by 2 bases and J by 1 base, with 6 bases between. Germline values: CDR1 SGHVS, CDR2 FQNEAQ. CDR3 sequence reads: CASSLRESGNTIYF. In DNA form, the CDR3 reads TGTGCCAGCAGCTTAAGAGAGTCTGGAAACACCATATATTTT.

The J gene is TRBJ2-1, the V gene TRBV19; 7 bases align to TRBD2. This CDR3 has 15 residues. J was trimmed by 2 bases and V by 6 bases; bases with no gene match: 7. CDR1 LNHDA and CDR2 SQIVND come from the germline V gene (reference sequence). The CDR3 region has the DNA TGTGCCAGTAGCCAGGGCGGGGGAGCCTACAATGAGCAGTTCTTC. As protein: CASSQGGGAYNEQFF.

This sequence joins TRBV11-2 and TRBJ1-1; no reliable D call. This CDR3 has 13 amino acids. V lost 3 bases and J 5 bases, leaving 10 bases between the germline ends. Germline V gene sequence: CDR1 SGHAT, CDR2 FQNNGV. The CDR3 DNA reads TGTGCCAGCAGCTTTTCACGGGAAACTGAAGCTTTCTTT. It is translated as CASSFSRETEAFF.

The genes are TRBV7-8 and TRBJ2-7; D perhaps matches TRBD1 (6 bases). The CDR3 spans 16 residues. Trimming took off 5 bases at V and 6 bases at J, with 23 bases between the two ends. Germline CDR1 and CDR2: SGHVS and FQNEAQ. Here the CDR3 reads CASSLSGLGAVREQYF. The CDR3 nucleotides are TGTGCCAGCAGCCTCTCGGGGCTGGGGGCCGTCCGCGAGCAGTACTTC.

V is TRBV28 and J is TRBJ1-2, with 7 bases aligning to TRBD1. The junction had 12 bases not matched to a gene; V was cut back by 10 bases and J by 4 bases. The CDR3 totals 14 residues. Germline V gene lookup returns CDR1 MDHEN and CDR2 SYDVKM. CDR3 sequence: CATHGTAGLYGYTF. The CDR3 DNA sequence: TGTGCCACCCACGGGACAGCCGGTCTCTATGGCTACACCTTC.

The chain has TRBV11-2 and TRBJ2-6; D unclear. This CDR3 is built from 19 residues. Germline values: CDR1 SGHAT, CDR2 FQNNGV. Trimming removed 5 bases at V and 0 bases at J, with 20 bases between. This CDR3 reads CASSPIRRSRSSGANVLTF. CDR3 coding DNA: TGTGCCAGCAGCCCCATACGGCGGAGCCGGTCCTCTGGGGCCAACGTCCTGACTTTC.

V and J are TRBV18 and TRBJ1-2, with D perhaps matching TRBD1 (6 bases). Germline CDR1 reads KGHSH; CDR2 reads LQKENI. The CDR3 loop spans 17 amino acids. V lost 2 bases, J lost 6 bases, and 22 bases lay in between. The CDR3 loop reads CASSPTLLSSGVDGYTF. CDR3 DNA: TGTGCCAGCTCACCAACATTACTCTCTTCAGGGGTTGATGGCTACACCTTC.

The chain uses TRBV19 and TRBJ1-2; no clear D gene. CDR3 length: 14 residues. The V and J ends lost 5 bases and 4 bases respectively, with 14 bases between them. Germline CDR1 is LNHDA and CDR2 is SQIVND (reference sequence). This CDR3 reads CASSFNIPRYGYTF. CDR3 in DNA: TGTGCCAGTAGTTTTAACATACCTCGCTATGGCTACACCTTC. The variable domain in full, completed from reference TRBV19 and TRBJ1-2, reads DGGITQSPKYLFRKEGQNVTLSCEQNLNHDAMYWYRQDPGQGLRLIYYSQIVNDFQKGDIAEGYSVSREKKESFPLTVTSAQKNPTAFYLCASSFNIPRYGYTFGSGTRLTVV.

This clone was observed a few times. This sequence joins TRBV7-8 and TRBJ2-7; 8 bases are shared with TRBD2. The V segment lost 4 bases and the J segment 4 bases; nucleotides outside the gene matches: 24. The CDR3 sequence is 20 residues long. Germline values: CDR1 SGHVS, CDR2 FQNEAQ. CDR3 nucleotides: TGTGCCAGCAGCTCCCTCCTCTCGGCTAGCGGGTTCAATCTGGCTTACGAGCAGTACTTC. This sequence encodes CASSSLLSASGFNLAYEQYF.

The chain has TRBV11-1 and TRBJ2-7; D remains unclear. Deletions cut 5 bases from V and 0 bases from J, with 11 bases between. This CDR3 region has 14 residues. Looked up from germline, CDR1 is SGHAT and CDR2 is FQDESV (reference sequence). DNA for the CDR3: TGTGCCAGCAGCCCCAGGTTTGTCTCCTACGAGCAGTACTTC. It encodes CASSPRFVSYEQYF.

This clone has just a few counts. V and J are TRBV5-4 and TRBJ1-2, with 8 bases aligning to TRBD1. The J segment lost 5 bases and the V segment lost 6 bases, leaving 9 bases of the junction unmatched. Germline V gives CDR1 SGHNT, CDR2 YYREEE (reference sequence). This CDR3 has 14 residues. CDR3 amino acids: CASTSDREEYGYTF. Written as DNA, the CDR3 is TGTGCCAGCACCTCGGACAGGGAGGAATATGGCTACACCTTC. The complete variable domain, with remaining parts taken from reference TRBV5-4 and TRBJ1-2, reads ETGVTQSPTHLIKTRGQQVTLRCSSQSGHNTVSWYQQALGQGPQFIFQYYREEENGRGNFPPRFSGLQFPNYSSELNVNALELDDSALYLCASTSDREEYGYTFGSGTRLTVV.

The rearrangement joins TRBV19 to TRBJ1-3; 8 bases agree with TRBD1. J gave up 2 bases and V 5 bases, and 5 bases lay outside the gene matches. CDR1 is LNHDA, CDR2 SQIVND, per germline (reference sequence). The CDR3 sequence is 15 residues long. CDR3 sequence reads: CASSDRGRTGNTIYF. Here the CDR3 DNA reads TGTGCCAGTAGTGACAGGGGAAGGACTGGAAACACCATATATTTT.

The rearrangement uses TRBV5-4 and TRBJ2-1; tentatively, D is TRBD2 (5 bases). This CDR3 spans 13 amino acids. Germline V gene lookup returns CDR1 SGHNT and CDR2 YYREEE (reference sequence). V shed 3 bases and J shed 4 bases, with 8 bases lying between them. The CDR3 bases are TGTGCCAGCAGCTCGGGATTTTACAATGAGCAGTTCTTC. It yields the protein CASSSGFYNEQFF.

The J gene is TRBJ1-4, the V gene TRBV19, with TRBD1 matching 7 bases. This CDR3 has 14 amino acids. Per germline, CDR1 LNHDA and CDR2 SQIVND (reference sequence). The V and J ends lost 5 bases and 2 bases, in that order; junction bases with no gene match: 2. The CDR3 spells CASSGTATNEKLFF. In DNA, the CDR3 is TGTGCCAGTAGTGGGACAGCCACTAATGAAAAACTGTTTTTT.